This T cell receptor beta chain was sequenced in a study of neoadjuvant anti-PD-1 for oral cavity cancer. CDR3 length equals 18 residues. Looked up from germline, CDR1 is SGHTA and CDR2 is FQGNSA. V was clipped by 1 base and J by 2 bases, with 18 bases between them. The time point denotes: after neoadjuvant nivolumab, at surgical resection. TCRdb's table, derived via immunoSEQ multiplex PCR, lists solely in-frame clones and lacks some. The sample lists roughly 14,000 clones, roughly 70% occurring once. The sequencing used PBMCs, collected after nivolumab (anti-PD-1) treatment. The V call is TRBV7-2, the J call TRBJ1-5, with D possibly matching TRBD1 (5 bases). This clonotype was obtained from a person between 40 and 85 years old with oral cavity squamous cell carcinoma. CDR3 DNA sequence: TGTGCCAGCAGCTTAGGGCCAGGGCCCCTATTAGGCAATCAGCCCCAGCATTTT. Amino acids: CASSLGPGPLLGNQPQHF.